The source of this TCR beta chain is a study of T cell repertoires in cytomegalovirus infection. Across the study: CMV epitopes used comprised recently identified HLA-C-restricted ones and well-studied HLA-B-restricted ones. It was the public TCR beta signatures that indicated both CMV infection and matching HLA type.

The CDR3 is made up of 14 amino acids. Germline loops: CDR1 LNHDA, CDR2 SQIVND (reference sequence). Trimming left V 9 bases short and J 4 bases short, with 18 bases between. Each CDR3 protein gets one entry after TCRdb re-called the reads with MiXCR. The profile shows a few hundred thousand distinct CDR3 sequences, 25% to 35% of them singletons. As to this clonotype: Antigen: not known.

Study-wide points: The ex vivo response showed dominance by HLA-C-restricted CMV-specific TCR beta clonotypes. Cumulative public TCR beta family frequency identified carriers of CMV plus the relevant HLA.

The rearrangement links TRBV19 to TRBJ1-2; no definite D call. The clonotype originates from a human donor in good health (CMV status not recorded). Some clones in this sample may be carry-over from other donors' samples. Sequenced material: cultured PBMCs, taken from culture after CMV antigen stimulation. CDR3 sequence: CASQASGIPYGYTF. CDR3 DNA: TGTGCCAGCCAAGCGTCGGGGATACCCTATGGCTACACCTTC.